This is a list of T cell receptor beta chains from one sample in a study of response to subunit inactivated influenza vaccine. TCRdb passed the RT-PCR reads through MiXCR, listing each CDR3 protein once. In the table there are about 530,000 distinct CDR3 sequences, about 10% of which are singletons. The sequences come from PBMCs from blood, collected on the day of vaccination. Receptors were obtained from a man aged 50 to 60 who received an inactivated influenza vaccine. Each CDR3 is given with its conserved first and last residue. A D gene is named only where the DNA matches it firmly. Size tells how often a clone was seen (once, few, many) or the class of an expanded clone, and some rows leave it out.

TRBJ2-7	TRBV7-2	NA	NA	TGTGCCAGCAGCACGGGACATACGCGATACGAGCAGTACTTC	CASSTGHTRYEQYF
TRBJ2-1	TRBV29-1	TRBD2	NA	TGCAGCGTTGACGTAGCGGGAGGCACCTACAATGAGCAGTTCTTC	CSVDVAGGTYNEQFF
TRBJ2-3	TRBV20-1	NA	few	TGCAGTGCTAGAGATCTGAAAAAGGTTGGATTGGATACGCAGTATTTT	CSARDLKKVGLDTQYF
TRBJ2-7	TRBV10-2	TRBD1	NA	TGCGCCAGCAGTGAGAACGTACAGGGGGACGAGCAGTACTTC	CASSENVQGDEQYF
TRBJ2-1	TRBV29-1	NA	few	TGCAGCGGGGGGCGGCGGAATGCGAATGAGCAGTTCTTC	CSGGRRNANEQFF
TRBJ2-3	TRBV20-1	NA	few	TGCAGTGCTAGATCCAGGGATCGAGCAGATACGCAGTATTTT	CSARSRDRADTQYF
TRBJ2-3	TRBV20-1	TRBD1	few	TGCAGTGCTAGAGAGGGACAGGGAAGAACAGATACGCAGTATTTT	CSAREGQGRTDTQYF
TRBJ2-1	TRBV6-1	TRBD2	NA	TGTGCCAGCAGTAAGACTAGCGGGGGAAGGAATGAGCAGTTCTTC	CASSKTSGGRNEQFF
TRBJ2-7	TRBV20-1	TRBD1	NA	TGCAGTGCTGGAGACAGGGTTCGGTCCTACGAGCAGTACTTC	CSAGDRVRSYEQYF
TRBJ1-2	TRBV6-5	NA	many	TGTGCCAGCAGTTACTCGACGGGAGGGGCGGGCTACACCTTC	CASSYSTGGAGYTF
TRBJ1-5	TRBV5-1	NA	few	TGCGCCAGCAGTAAGGGGCTCAGGGATCAGCCCCAGCATTTT	CASSKGLRDQPQHF
TRBJ1-1	TRBV2	NA	few	TGTGCCAGCAGCCGGTGGATGGCGGACATGAACACTGAAGCTTTCTTT	CASSRWMADMNTEAFF
TRBJ2-3	TRBV10-3	NA	many	TGTGCCATCAGGGGAGCCATCTCGACAGATACGCAGTATTTT	CAIRGAISTDTQYF
TRBJ2-2	TRBV6-5	NA	NA	TGTGCCAGCAGTTACTTATTCACCGGGGAGCTGTTTTTT	CASSYLFTGELFF
TRBJ2-2	TRBV4-3	NA	few	TGCGCCAGCAGCCAAGATGGGGCGAGTCGCACCGGGGAGCTGTTTTTT	CASSQDGASRTGELFF
TRBJ2-7	TRBV4-3	NA	few	TGCGCCAGCAGCCAAGGACAGGGAGGGAACTACGAGCAGTACTTC	CASSQGQGGNYEQYF
TRBJ2-7	TRBV12-3/TRBV12-4	TRBD2	many	TGTGCCAGCAGCCCGGGACTAGCGGGTAGTGACGAGCAGTACTTC	CASSPGLAGSDEQYF
TRBJ2-1	TRBV7-9	TRBD2	many	TGTGCCAGCAGCCAAGGGCTAGCGGGGGTCAATGAGCAGTTCTTC	CASSQGLAGVNEQFF
TRBJ2-7	TRBV5-5	TRBD1	NA	TGTGCCAGCAGCTGGGAGACAGGGGTATCTACGAAGCAGTACTTC	CASSWETGVSTKQYF
TRBJ2-7	TRBV28	NA	NA	TGTGCCGTGACAGGGAGGTACGAGCAGTACTTC	CAVTGRYEQYF
TRBJ2-3	TRBV5-1	NA	NA	TGCGCCAGCAGCCCGCGGACAGAGAGCACAGATACGCAGTATTTT	CASSPRTESTDTQYF
TRBJ2-1	TRBV5-1	TRBD2	many	TGCGCCAGCAGCCAGGGGACTAGCGGGGTCACATACAATGAGCAGTTCTTC	CASSQGTSGVTYNEQFF
TRBJ2-3	TRBV29-1	NA	few	TGCAGCGTTGAGATCAGGGTGGCAGATACGCAGTATTTT	CSVEIRVADTQYF
TRBJ2-5	TRBV20-1	NA	few	TGCAGTGCTCAGGACAGTAACCAAGAGACCCAGTACTTC	CSAQDSNQETQYF
TRBJ2-7	TRBV4-1	NA	NA	TGCGCCAGCAGCCAAGATCAGCTGAGGGTCGAGCAGTACTTC	CASSQDQLRVEQYF
TRBJ1-5	TRBV7-2	NA	many	TGTGCCAGCAGCTCCTGGACAGATGGGCAGCCCCAGCATTTT	CASSSWTDGQPQHF
TRBJ2-1	TRBV28	NA	few	TGTGCCAGCAGTTCAGTGGCGGGCCTGAATGAGCAGTTCTTC	CASSSVAGLNEQFF
TRBJ2-7	TRBV5-6	NA	few	TGTGCCAGCACCGTTGGAGGGATCGCCTACGAGCAGTACTTC	CASTVGGIAYEQYF
TRBJ2-7	TRBV20-1	NA	NA	TGCAGTGCTGAAACACCGGCCTACGAGCAGTACTTC	CSAETPAYEQYF
TRBJ2-2	TRBV29-1	NA	few	TGCAGCGTTGAAATCGCACCCGGGGGGGAGCTGTTTTTT	CSVEIAPGGELFF
TRBJ1-1	TRBV7-9	NA	few	TGTGCCAGTAGGTCAGGGGTCATAAACACTGAAGCTTTCTTT	CASRSGVINTEAFF
TRBJ1-1	TRBV5-6	NA	many	TGTGCCAGCAGCTTGGGGGTTGGTCAAGGGACTGAAGCTTTCTTT	CASSLGVGQGTEAFF
TRBJ2-7	TRBV5-8	NA	few	TGTGCCAGCAGACCCAGGCTCTCCTACGAGCAGTACTTC	CASRPRLSYEQYF
TRBJ2-3	TRBV30	NA	NA	TGTGCCTGGAGTGCAGACGGGGAACCTAGCACAGATACGCAGTATTTT	CAWSADGEPSTDTQYF
TRBJ2-1	TRBV27	TRBD2	once	TGTGCCAGCAGTTTAACTAGCGGGAGCGGTAATGAGCAGTTCTTC	CASSLTSGSGNEQFF
TRBJ2-1	TRBV12-3/TRBV12-4	TRBD1	NA	TGTGCCAGCAGGACCGGGACAGGGGTTGTTGAGCAGTTCTTC	CASRTGTGVVEQFF
TRBJ2-3	TRBV7-3	NA	NA	TGTGCCAGCAGCTTTCGGGGCGTAAACACAGATACGCAGTATTTT	CASSFRGVNTDTQYF
TRBJ2-1	TRBV6-2/TRBV6-3	NA	few	TGTGCCAGCAGTGACGGCGCCTACAATGAGCAGTTCTTC	CASSDGAYNEQFF
TRBJ2-5	TRBV7-2	NA	NA	TGTGCCAGCAGCACCCAGCTAGGCTTAGAGACCCAGTACTTC	CASSTQLGLETQYF
TRBJ2-4	TRBV3-1	NA	many	TGTGCCAGCAGCCAAGGGACTACCAACGTTCAGTACTTC	CASSQGTTNVQYF
TRBJ2-1	TRBV3-1	TRBD2	many	TGTGCCAGCAGACGACTAGCGGGAACCTACAATGAGCAGTTCTTC	CASRRLAGTYNEQFF
TRBJ2-2	TRBV18	NA	few	TGTGCCAGCTCACCATTCGCGACCGCCGATGGCACCGGGGAGCTGTTTTTT	CASSPFATADGTGELFF
TRBJ1-5	TRBV6-6	NA	NA	TGTGCCAGCAGTTACAGCCTCAATCAGCCCCAGCATTTT	CASSYSLNQPQHF
TRBJ2-3	TRBV27	TRBD2	few	TGTGCCAGCAAAAATGGACTAGCGAGCACAGATACGCAGTATTTT	CASKNGLASTDTQYF
TRBJ2-2	TRBV12-3/TRBV12-4	NA	few	TGTGCCAGCAGTCCCCTACGATACACCGGGGAGCTGTTTTTT	CASSPLRYTGELFF
TRBJ2-1	TRBV6-2/TRBV6-3	NA	NA	TGTGCCAGCAGTGCCCAAGGGGGGGCTTCCTACAATGAGCAGTTCTTC	CASSAQGGASYNEQFF
TRBJ2-1	TRBV21-1	NA	few	TGTGCCAGCAGCCCTACGATTGAATACGCTAGCGGGAGGTTAGTAAACGGCAATGAGCAGTTCTTC	CASSPTIEYASGRLVNGNEQFF
TRBJ2-7	TRBV7-2	TRBD1	once	TGTGCCAGCAGCTTACTGGGGACAGGAGACTCCTACGAGCAGTACTTC	CASSLLGTGDSYEQYF
TRBJ2-4	TRBV7-9	NA	NA	TGTGCCAGCAGCTTTCCCAGCTATGACATTCAGTACTTC	CASSFPSYDIQYF
TRBJ2-5	TRBV6-2/TRBV6-3	NA	NA	TGTGCCAGCAGCCCCCTCCGACAGGCCAAAGAGACCCAGTACTTC	CASSPLRQAKETQYF
TRBJ2-1	TRBV9	NA	NA	TGTGCCAGCAGCGTCAAGAGCAATGAGCAGTTCTTC	CASSVKSNEQFF
TRBJ2-5	TRBV3-1	NA	NA	TGTGCCAGCAGCCAAGACACGGACGTACAAGAGACCCAGTACTTC	CASSQDTDVQETQYF
TRBJ1-2	TRBV12-3/TRBV12-4	NA	few	TGTGCCAGCAGCCCCATTGGGCGATCCGGCTACACCTTC	CASSPIGRSGYTF
TRBJ2-6	TRBV11-1	NA	NA	TGTGCCAGCAGCCCAGTAAGACAGGGAGGACCTGGGGCCAACGTCCTGACTTTC	CASSPVRQGGPGANVLTF
TRBJ2-1	TRBV21-1	NA	NA	TGTGCCAGCAGCAAAGAGGCACTAGCGGTATACAATGAGCAGTTCTTC	CASSKEALAVYNEQFF
TRBJ2-1	TRBV20-1	TRBD2	few	TGCAGTGCCATACAAGCGGGGGCCAGCTCCTACAATGAGCAGTTCTTC	CSAIQAGASSYNEQFF
TRBJ2-1	TRBV4-3	NA	few	TGCGCCAGCAGCCAGAGGCGGGACGCGGGTTGGAATGAGCAGTTCTTC	CASSQRRDAGWNEQFF
TRBJ1-5	TRBV4-3	NA	few	TGCGCCAGCAGCCAAGATTGGGGAAATCAGCCCCAGCATTTT	CASSQDWGNQPQHF
TRBJ2-7	TRBV7-3	NA	NA	TGTGCCAGCAGCCCGCTCGGACGGAACGAGCAGTACTTC	CASSPLGRNEQYF